A selection of T cell receptor beta chains follows, all from one sample in a study of blood T cell repertoires in COVID-19. Here immunoSEQ multiplex PCR was the method, and the copy in TCRdb shows in-frame clones only, minus some. The sample records about 120,000 clones, 75% to 85% being singletons. The specimen sequenced was peripheral blood. Receptors were obtained from a woman of 80 years or more with acute or convalescent COVID-19. The CDR3 runs from the conserved cysteine through the conserved F or W. The D gene is left open where the match is weak. Where a row states a size, it is once, few, many or the class of an expanded clone; other rows omit it.

size,J,D,V,DNA,CDR3
-,TRBJ1-2,-,TRBV23-1,TGCGCCAGCAGTCAGGCAAACGCTAACTATGGCTACACCTTC,CASSQANANYGYTF
-,TRBJ2-1,TRBD2,TRBV18,TGTGCCAGCTCACCACCCGCTAGCGGGACCCACCCCATCCCAGTCTTC,CASSPPASGTHPIPVF
-,TRBJ1-3,-,TRBV7-2,TGTGCCAGCAGTTCAGTCCCAGGCGTTGGAAACACCATATATTTT,CASSSVPGVGNTIYF
-,TRBJ1-5,-,TRBV19,TGTGCCAGTAGTAAGACAGTGGGGGGAAATCAGCCCCAGCATTTT,CASSKTVGGNQPQHF
-,TRBJ1-5,TRBD1,TRBV2,TGTGCCAGCAGTGAGCAGGACAGGGGTGGACAGCCCCAGCATTTT,CASSEQDRGGQPQHF
-,TRBJ2-7,TRBD1,TRBV25-1,TGTGCCAGCAGTGAACCGACAGGGGGCGCGGGGGAGCAGTACTTC,CASSEPTGGAGEQYF
many,TRBJ1-1,-,TRBV27,TGTGCCAGCAGTTTAACAGACATTAACACTGAAGCTTTCTTT,CASSLTDINTEAFF
-,TRBJ1-2,-,TRBV28,TGTGCCAGCAGTTTACAGTTCTATGGCTACACCTTC,CASSLQFYGYTF
-,TRBJ1-5,-,TRBV12-3/TRBV12-4,TGTGCCAGCAGTTTCTCGGGAGGTCAGCCCCAGCATTTT,CASSFSGGQPQHF
-,TRBJ1-5,TRBD1,TRBV6-2/TRBV6-3,TGTGCCAGCAGTTACGGGGACAGGGGGGGCGGTCAGCCCCAGCATTTT,CASSYGDRGGGQPQHF
few,TRBJ1-1,-,TRBV11-1,TGTGCCAGCAGCGAAACAGGGACCACTGAAGCTTTCTTT,CASSETGTTEAFF
few,TRBJ1-2,TRBD1,TRBV6-2/TRBV6-3,TGTGCCAGCAGTTACTCGGGACAGGTCCGTTACTATGGCTACACCTTC,CASSYSGQVRYYGYTF
-,TRBJ2-1,-,TRBV20-1,TGCAGTGCTAGTCGCCGGCTAGCGAGCTACAATGAGCAGTTCTTC,CSASRRLASYNEQFF
-,TRBJ1-5,-,TRBV15,TGTGCCACCAGCATAGTCGGGTACAGCAATCAGCCCCAGCATTTT,CATSIVGYSNQPQHF
-,TRBJ1-1,-,TRBV5-8,TGTGCCAGCAGCTTGCCGGGGGGCATGAACACTGAAGCTTTCTTT,CASSLPGGMNTEAFF
-,TRBJ1-3,-,TRBV29-1,TGCAGCGTTGAACCGTTCTCTGGAAACACCATATATTTT,CSVEPFSGNTIYF
-,TRBJ2-3,TRBD2,TRBV5-1,TGCGCCAGCTATAACCAGCGGGGGCCAGATACGCAGTATTTT,CASYNQRGPDTQYF
few,TRBJ1-1,-,TRBV7-3,TGTGCCAGCAGCCCTACTCTCAACACTGAAGCTTTCTTT,CASSPTLNTEAFF
-,TRBJ1-2,TRBD1,TRBV7-2,TGTGCCAGCAGCCCTACCCCGGACAGGGCTTACGGCTACACCTTC,CASSPTPDRAYGYTF
-,TRBJ2-1,TRBD2,TRBV19,TGTGCCAGTAGTATTAGCGGGAGGATATATGAGCAGTTCTTC,CASSISGRIYEQFF
-,TRBJ1-2,-,TRBV4-2,TGTGCCAGCAGCCAAGCCCGACAGAGTAACTATGGCTACACCTTC,CASSQARQSNYGYTF
-,TRBJ2-3,-,TRBV4-2,TGTGCCAGCAGCCAAGAGAGACTTGGGGGCAGCACAGATACGCAGTATTTT,CASSQERLGGSTDTQYF
-,TRBJ2-1,-,TRBV28,TGTGCCAGCAGCATTTCCTACAATGAGCAGTTCTTC,CASSISYNEQFF
-,TRBJ1-6,-,TRBV3-1/TRBV3-2,TGTGCCAGCAGCCAAGTGTCATCCTATAATTCACCCCTCCACTTT,CASSQVSSYNSPLHF
-,TRBJ1-2,-,TRBV19,TGTGCCAGTAGTTATATAGGGGTCTATGGCTACACCTTC,CASSYIGVYGYTF
few,TRBJ1-2,TRBD1,TRBV27,TGTGCCAGCAGACCGGGACAGCCCTATGGCTACACCTTC,CASRPGQPYGYTF
-,TRBJ1-2,-,TRBV6-1,TGTGCCAGCAGTGAATATCGGAGAGGGGGTATCTATGGCTACACCTTC,CASSEYRRGGIYGYTF
few,TRBJ1-5,-,TRBV2,TGTGCCAGCAGTCCACAGGGCATCAATCAGCCCCAGCATTTT,CASSPQGINQPQHF
once,TRBJ2-3,-,TRBV4-2,TGTGCCAGCAGCCCCGGGTGGGATACGCAGTATTTT,CASSPGWDTQYF
-,TRBJ2-1,TRBD2,TRBV11-3,TGTGCCAGCAGCTTGGGCGGGGGGAACAATGAGCAGTTCTTC,CASSLGGGNNEQFF
-,TRBJ1-2,-,TRBV3-1/TRBV3-2,TGTGCCAGCAGCCAAGCACAGGATGGCTATGGCTACACCTTC,CASSQAQDGYGYTF
-,TRBJ2-5,TRBD1,TRBV30,TGTGCCTGGAGTAGACAGGGGGGGACCCAGTACTTC,CAWSRQGGTQYF
-,TRBJ2-2,-,TRBV18,TGTGCCAGCTCACCCCCCGGGACACACACCGGGGAGCTGTTTTTT,CASSPPGTHTGELFF
-,TRBJ2-1,TRBD1,TRBV19,TGTGCCAGTAGTATCCAACAGGGGTACAATGAGCAGTTCTTC,CASSIQQGYNEQFF
-,TRBJ2-5,TRBD1,TRBV7-2,TGTGCCAGCAGCCCACAGACAGGGAGCCAAGAGACCCAGTACTTC,CASSPQTGSQETQYF
-,TRBJ1-5,-,TRBV28,TGTGCCAGCAGTTTACATGGAGGGTCTGGGAATCAGCCCCAGCATTTT,CASSLHGGSGNQPQHF
-,TRBJ2-7,-,TRBV5-1,TGCGCCAGCAGCCCGGGAGGGACAGTTCTTACCTACGAGCAGTACTTC,CASSPGGTVLTYEQYF
-,TRBJ1-1,-,TRBV7-7,TGTGCCAGCAGCTTACTTAGCAGGGCCGAGAACACTGAAGCTTTCTTT,CASSLLSRAENTEAFF
-,TRBJ2-5,-,TRBV18,TGTGCCAGCAGTACCGGGTCCCCCGGGGGAGAGACCCAGTACTTC,CASSTGSPGGETQYF
-,TRBJ2-2,TRBD1,TRBV7-2,TGTGCCAGCAGCTTAGCCCCAGGGGGCGGTGGGGAGCTGTTTTTT,CASSLAPGGGGELFF
-,TRBJ2-7,TRBD2,TRBV19,TGTGCCAGTAGTATAAAGGGACTAGCGGTTTACGAGCAGTACTTC,CASSIKGLAVYEQYF
-,TRBJ2-3,-,TRBV10-3,TGTGCCATCAGTGAGTCGACTAGGCGGGGTGGGACAGATACGCAGTATTTT,CAISESTRRGGTDTQYF
-,TRBJ2-1,TRBD2,TRBV19,TGTGCCAGTAGTATAGGCCCCTCTAGCGGGGGCCGCTACAACAATGAGCAGTTCTTC,CASSIGPSSGGRYNNEQFF